These 22 T cell receptor beta chains were all obtained from the same sample, sequenced in a study of sequential checkpoint blockade in melanoma. Profiling relied on immunoSEQ multiplex PCR, and the TCRdb table lists in-frame clones only, not all of them. The sample yields around 37,000 clones, 30% to 35% seen once. Treatment defined: randomized to nivolumab then ipilimumab (arm A) or the reverse (arm B). The sequenced sample was tumor tissue (inferred from file names), obtained from a patient given nivolumab and ipilimumab in sequence. Source of these receptors: a human donor with melanoma.

This clone was observed a handful of times. The chain employs TRBV30 and TRBJ1-1; the D is unclear. V was clipped by 8 bases and J by 4 bases, with 20 bases between them. The CDR3 is 14 amino acids. The germline V gene has CDR1 GTSNPN and CDR2 SVGIG (reference sequence). CDR3 residues: CAGGKALTSTEAFF. The CDR3 DNA reads TGTGCCGGTGGGAAGGCATTAACCAGCACTGAAGCTTTCTTT.

This clone was counted a few times. The rearrangement links TRBV7-1 to TRBJ1-1, with D tentatively TRBD1 (5 bases). TRBV7-1 falls under the ORF class, with uncertain function. V was shortened by 4 bases and J by 8 bases, with 14 bases between the two germline ends. CDR3 length equals 13 residues. The CDR3 loop reads CASSLAQDGEAFF. The CDR3 nucleotides are TGTGCCAGCAGCTTAGCACAGGACGGCGAAGCTTTCTTT.

This clone was picked up a small number of times. The chain recombines TRBV6-8 with TRBJ1-5, with 7 bases identical to TRBD1. V lost 5 bases to trimming and J lost 0 bases; unmatched junction nucleotides: 4. In germline, CDR1 is MNHGY, CDR2 SAAAGT. This CDR3 comprises 15 residues. DNA of the CDR3: TGTGCCAGCAGTGACAGACAGGGTAGCAATCAGCCCCAGCATTTT. Protein sequence: CASSDRQGSNQPQHF.

The chain joins TRBV5-1 to TRBJ1-2; 9 bases align to TRBD1. Trimming removed 4 bases from V and 0 bases from J; junction bases left unmatched: 7. Germline V gene data show CDR1 as SGHRS and CDR2 as YFSETQ. CDR3 length: 16 residues. CDR3 residues: CASSTGQGTANYGYTF. CDR3 DNA: TGCGCCAGCAGCACCGGACAGGGGACGGCTAACTATGGCTACACCTTC.

This clone was seen a few times. The genes are TRBV6-8 and TRBJ2-7, with a possible D match to TRBD2 (6 bases). CDR1 and CDR2 from the germline V gene are MNHGY and SAAAGT. The CDR3 sequence is 14 residues long. V was shortened by 5 bases and J by 2 bases, with 13 bases between the two germline ends. The CDR3 coding sequence is TGTGCCAGCAGTATTGACGCGGGGCCCTACGAGCAGTACTTC. As protein: CASSIDAGPYEQYF.

This clone was detected only a few times. A junction end diverges from the germline sequence, so it may reflect a read error. J is TRBJ1-3 and V is TRBV30; D remains ambiguous. Germline V gene data show CDR1 as GTSNPN and CDR2 as SVGIG (reference sequence). The CDR3 has 13 amino acids. This CDR3 is CAWSVKSGRLFDF. The CDR3 coding sequence is TGTGCCTGGAGTGTAAAATCAGGACGCCTGTTTGATTTT.

This sequence joins TRBV29-1 and TRBJ2-2; perhaps TRBD1 as D (5 bases). From germline, CDR1 is SQVTM and CDR2 ANQGSEA. The CDR3 totals 12 residues. The V end was cut by 7 bases, the J end by 1 base, with 7 bases between. CDR3 nucleotide sequence: TGCAGCGGAGGACAGAACACCGGGGAGCTGTTTTTT. Its translation: CSGGQNTGELFF.

V gene TRBV16 combines with J gene TRBJ1-2; TRBD1 is a possible D gene (5 bases). Trimming took 2 bases from V and 0 from J, leaving 16 bases between them. CDR1 and CDR2 from the germline V gene are KGHSY and FQNENV. This CDR3 is built from 17 residues. This CDR3 reads CASSQPTAGRPNYGYTF. The CDR3 nucleotides read TGTGCCAGCAGCCAACCCACAGCGGGGCGCCCTAACTATGGCTACACCTTC.

This clone has a handful of counts. The chain uses TRBV6-8 and TRBJ2-3, with 10 bases aligning to TRBD2. V gave up 4 bases and J gave up 2 bases; unmatched junction bases: 15. The CDR3 extends over 19 amino acids. Per the germline V gene, CDR1 is MNHGY and CDR2 is SAAAGT. Here the CDR3 DNA reads TGTGCCAGCAGTTTATCGGTACTTACTAGCGGGGCCTACACAGATACGCAGTATTTT. Translated, it gives CASSLSVLTSGAYTDTQYF.

The rearrangement links TRBV6-8 to TRBJ2-7; the D gene is possibly TRBD1 (5 bases). Trimming took 2 bases from V and 6 from J, leaving 17 bases between them. The germline CDR1 and CDR2 sequences are MNHGY and SAAAGT. The length of the CDR3 is 15 residues. The CDR3 protein is CASSYDSHLGSEQYF. CDR3 in DNA: TGTGCCAGCAGTTACGACAGCCACCTCGGGTCCGAGCAGTACTTC.

The J gene is TRBJ2-3, the V gene TRBV19; tentative D call: TRBD1 (6 bases). Germline CDR1 LNHDA, CDR2 SQIVND (reference sequence). V dropped 5 bases and J dropped 11 bases, with 17 bases sitting between them. The CDR3 totals 13 residues. The CDR3: CASSQTDSSQQYF. CDR3 DNA sequence: TGTGCCAGTAGTCAAACGGACAGTTCCCAGCAGTATTTT.

This clone was observed at least ten times. The J gene is TRBJ2-1, the V gene TRBV11-3; 8 nucleotides line up with TRBD2. This CDR3 has 15 residues. J gave up 2 bases and V 5 bases, and 5 bases lay outside the gene matches. CDR1 is SGHNT and CDR2 is YENEEA in the germline V gene. CDR3 coding DNA: TGTGCCAGCAGCCCGGGAGGGAGGGCCTACAATGAGCAGTTCTTC. As protein: CASSPGGRAYNEQFF.

This clone has only a few counts. The J gene is TRBJ1-1, the V gene TRBV6-8, with 7 bases aligning to TRBD1. The CDR3 has 14 residues. J lost 2 bases, V lost 6 bases, and 6 bases had no gene match. Germline V gene data show CDR1 as MNHGY and CDR2 as SAAAGT. The DNA for the CDR3 is TGTGCCAGCAGACCAAACAGGGGAAACACTGAAGCTTTCTTT. This codes for CASRPNRGNTEAFF.

This sequence joins TRBV28 and TRBJ1-5; D unclear. Germline CDR1 is MDHEN and CDR2 is SYDVKM. The V and J ends lost 3 bases and 3 bases respectively, with 9 bases between them. The CDR3 spans 14 residues. The CDR3 DNA is TGTGCCAGCAGTTTGGAAAGACCCAATCAGCCCCAGCATTTT. It is translated as CASSLERPNQPQHF.

This chain connects TRBV5-1 to TRBJ1-4, with a tentative D call TRBD1 (6 bases). CDR3 length: 16 amino acids. The germline gives CDR1 SGHRS, CDR2 YFSETQ. V lost 4 bases and J 3 bases, leaving 16 bases between the germline ends. The CDR3 sequence: CASSSRGPAANEKLFF. The CDR3 DNA reads TGCGCCAGCAGCAGCAGGGGCCCGGCGGCTAATGAAAAACTGTTTTTT.

This sequence joins TRBV11-3 and TRBJ1-6; D possibly corresponds to TRBD1 (6 bases). V lost 5 bases and J lost 0, with 11 bases in between. Germline V CDR1 and CDR2: SGHNT, YENEEA. This CDR3 has 16 amino acids. CDR3 DNA: TGTGCCAGCAGCAACGAAGGGGGCTCCTATAATTCACCCCTCCACTTT. Translated: CASSNEGGSYNSPLHF.

This chain connects TRBV6-8 to TRBJ1-5; D is possibly TRBD1 (5 bases). The CDR3 runs to 12 residues. The germline V gene encodes CDR1 MNHGY and CDR2 SAAAGT. Trimming cost V 2 bases and J 15 bases, with 14 bases left between them. The CDR3 protein is CASSYQERGGHF. The CDR3 DNA sequence: TGTGCCAGCAGTTACCAGGAAAGGGGAGGGCATTTT.

This clone was seen a handful of times. J is TRBJ2-7 and V is TRBV11-3, with a possible D match to TRBD2 (6 bases). Per germline, CDR1 SGHNT and CDR2 YENEEA. There are 16 residues in the CDR3. V was shortened by 7 bases and J by 3 bases, with 22 bases between the two germline ends. The CDR3 nucleotides read TGTGCCAGCAATCTTAGCAGGAGGGCCGACCTCTACGAGCAGTACTTC. Translating it yields CASNLSRRADLYEQYF.

The V and J genes are TRBV14 and TRBJ1-1, with 7 bases identical to TRBD1. The germline gives CDR1 SGHDN, CDR2 FVKESK. V lost 2 bases, J lost 10 bases, and 13 bases stayed unmatched. The CDR3 runs to 15 residues. This chain's CDR3 is CASSQYRAGGNGAFF. The DNA for the CDR3 is TGTGCCAGCAGCCAATATCGAGCAGGGGGTAATGGAGCTTTCTTT. Full variable domain (missing parts from reference TRBV14 and TRBJ1-1): EAGVTQFPSHSVIEKGQTVTLRCDPISGHDNLYWYRRVMGKEIKFLLHFVKESKQDESGMPNNRFLAERTGGTYSTLKVQPAELEDSGVYFCASSQYRAGGNGAFFGQGTRLTVV.

V and J are TRBV30 and TRBJ2-5, with a tentative D call TRBD2 (5 bases). Per the germline V gene, CDR1 is GTSNPN and CDR2 is SVGIG (reference sequence). The CDR3 spans 12 residues. V gave up 4 bases and J gave up 5 bases, with 11 bases separating them. In DNA, the CDR3 is TGTGCCTGGATCCCGACGGGGGAGACCCAGTACTTC. It specifies CAWIPTGETQYF.

This chain connects TRBV5-1 to TRBJ2-5; D ambiguous. V shed 1 base and J shed 5 bases, with 12 bases lying between them. CDR1 and CDR2 (germline): SGHRS, YFSETQ. The CDR3 runs to 14 residues. CDR3 DNA: TGCGCCAGCAGCTTGATAATGCTAGAGGAGACCCAGTACTTC. Translating it yields CASSLIMLEETQYF.

This clone turned up a few times. The chain employs TRBV6-8 and TRBJ2-3; D is uncertain. This CDR3 has 18 residues. Trimming took 2 bases from V and 3 from J, leaving 21 bases between them. In germline, CDR1 is MNHGY, CDR2 SAAAGT. Written as DNA, the CDR3 is TGTGCCAGCAGTTACCACAGCCCACGGGCTCACTGGACAGATACGCAGTATTTT. It specifies CASSYHSPRAHWTDTQYF.